This T cell receptor beta chain is from a study of vaccination effects on CD4 cells after COVID-19. ViraFEST assay sequencing came after antigen-specific CD4+ T cells were expanded with viral peptide pools. An approximately 10-day culture period preceded the isolation of CD4+ T cells. According to the study, vaccine recipients showed no prior SARS-CoV-2 infection and negative nucleocapsid antibodies. Comment on this clone: Its antigen is as yet unknown. At one of its ends the junction is not consistent with the germline gene, which may arise from a read error.

The CDR3 runs to 13 residues. From germline, CDR1 is KGHDR and CDR2 SFDVKD. Study-wide points: Cross-reactivity with common cold coronaviruses was shown by only 1 of 255 vaccine-induced clones in healthy vaccinees.

Assay used: immunoSEQ multiplex PCR; TCRdb lists only in-frame clones, some missing. This sample has approximately 44,000 clones, with around three quarters found just once. The chain uses TRBV24-1 and TRBJ2-3; no clear D. This clonotype originated in a human donor who received a COVID-19 vaccine. The material was CD4+ T cells from PBMCs cultured with HCoV-NL63 spike peptides, obtained before COVID-19 vaccination. CDR3: CATRDWVTDTQYF. Here the CDR3 DNA reads TGTGCCACCAGGGATTGGGTCACAGATACGCAGTATTTT.